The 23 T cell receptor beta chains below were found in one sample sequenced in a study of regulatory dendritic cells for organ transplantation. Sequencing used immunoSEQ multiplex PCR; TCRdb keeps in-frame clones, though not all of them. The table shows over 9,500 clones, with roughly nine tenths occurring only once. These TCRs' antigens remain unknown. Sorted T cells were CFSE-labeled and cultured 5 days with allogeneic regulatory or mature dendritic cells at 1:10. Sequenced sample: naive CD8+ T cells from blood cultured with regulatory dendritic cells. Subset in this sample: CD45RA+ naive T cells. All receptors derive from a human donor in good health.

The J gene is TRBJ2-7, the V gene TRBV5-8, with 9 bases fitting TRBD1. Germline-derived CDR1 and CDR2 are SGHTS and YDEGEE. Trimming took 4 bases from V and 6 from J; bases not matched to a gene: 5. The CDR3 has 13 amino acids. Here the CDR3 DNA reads TGTGCCAGCAGCGCACAGGGGGCACTCGAGCAGTACTTC. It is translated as CASSAQGALEQYF.

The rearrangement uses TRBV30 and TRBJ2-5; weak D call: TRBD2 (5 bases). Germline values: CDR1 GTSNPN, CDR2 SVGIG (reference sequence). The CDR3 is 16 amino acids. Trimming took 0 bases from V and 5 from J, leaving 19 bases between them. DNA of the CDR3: TGTGCCTGGAGTGTCCGATCGGGCTTCACGGGGGAGACCCAGTACTTC. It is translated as CAWSVRSGFTGETQYF.

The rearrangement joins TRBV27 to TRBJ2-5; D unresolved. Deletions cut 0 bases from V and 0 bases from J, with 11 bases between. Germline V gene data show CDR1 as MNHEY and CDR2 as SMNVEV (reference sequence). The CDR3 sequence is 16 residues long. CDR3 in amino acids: CASSLSIYVYQETQYF. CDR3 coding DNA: TGTGCCAGCAGTTTATCAATTTATGTGTACCAAGAGACCCAGTACTTC.

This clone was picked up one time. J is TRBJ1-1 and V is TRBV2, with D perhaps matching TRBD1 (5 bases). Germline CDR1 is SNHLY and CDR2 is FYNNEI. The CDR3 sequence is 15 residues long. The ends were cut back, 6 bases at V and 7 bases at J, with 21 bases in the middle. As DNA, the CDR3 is TGTGCCAGCAGGAGAGCGAGACAGAAAAATATTGAAGCTTTCTTT. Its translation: CASRRARQKNIEAFF. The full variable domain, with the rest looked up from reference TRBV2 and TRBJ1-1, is EPEVTQTPSHQVTQMGQEVILRCVPISNHLYFYWYRQILGQKVEFLVSFYNNEISEKSEIFDDQFSVERPDGSNFTLKIRSTKLEDSAMYFCASRRARQKNIEAFFGQGTRLTVV.

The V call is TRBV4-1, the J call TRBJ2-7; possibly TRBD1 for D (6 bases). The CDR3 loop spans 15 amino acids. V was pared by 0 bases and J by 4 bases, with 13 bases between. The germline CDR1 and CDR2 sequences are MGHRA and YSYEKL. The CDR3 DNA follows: TGCGCCAGCAGCCAAGAGTTGGCAGGGGTATACGAGCAGTACTTC. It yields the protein CASSQELAGVYEQYF.

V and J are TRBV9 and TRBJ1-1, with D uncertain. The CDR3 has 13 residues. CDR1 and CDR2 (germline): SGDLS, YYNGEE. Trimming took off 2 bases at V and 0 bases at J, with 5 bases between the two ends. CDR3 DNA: TGTGCCAGCAGCGTGGGAATGAACACTGAAGCTTTCTTT. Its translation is CASSVGMNTEAFF. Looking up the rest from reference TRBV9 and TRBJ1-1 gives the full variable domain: DSGVTQTPKHLITATGQRVTLRCSPRSGDLSVYWYQQSLDQGLQFLIQYYNGEERAKGNILERFSAQQFPDLHSELNLSSLELGDSALYFCASSVGMNTEAFFGQGTRLTVV.

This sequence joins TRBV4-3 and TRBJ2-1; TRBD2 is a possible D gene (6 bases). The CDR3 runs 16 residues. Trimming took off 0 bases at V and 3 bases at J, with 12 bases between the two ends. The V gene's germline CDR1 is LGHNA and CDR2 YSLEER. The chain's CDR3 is CASSQESGDLYNEQFF. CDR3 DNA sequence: TGCGCCAGCAGCCAAGAATCGGGAGATCTCTACAATGAGCAGTTCTTC.

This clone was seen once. In nucleotides, the CDR3 is TGTGCCACCAGCAGAGGGTCGGGCCAGGTCTACGAGCAGTACTTC. Amino acid sequence: CATSRGSGQVYEQYF. V is TRBV15 and J is TRBJ2-7; D gene ambiguous. There are 15 residues in the CDR3. The germline CDR1 and CDR2 sequences are LNHNV and YYDKDF (reference sequence). Trimming took 1 base from V and 3 from J, leaving 13 bases between them.

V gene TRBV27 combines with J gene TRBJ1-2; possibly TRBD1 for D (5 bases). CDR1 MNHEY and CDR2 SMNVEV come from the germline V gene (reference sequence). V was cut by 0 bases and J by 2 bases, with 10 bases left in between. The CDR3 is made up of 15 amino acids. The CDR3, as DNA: TGTGCCAGCAGTTTATCGAGGGGCTCCAACTATGGCTACACCTTC. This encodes CASSLSRGSNYGYTF.

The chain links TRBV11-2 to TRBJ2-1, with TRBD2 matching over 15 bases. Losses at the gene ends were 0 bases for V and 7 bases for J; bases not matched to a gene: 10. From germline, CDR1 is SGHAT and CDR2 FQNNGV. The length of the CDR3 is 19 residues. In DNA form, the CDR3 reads TGTGCCAGCAGCTTAGAAGGACTAGCGGGAGGGCCGGTGTGGAATGAGCAGTTCTTC. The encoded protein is CASSLEGLAGGPVWNEQFF.

The CDR3 nucleotides read TGTGCCAGCAGCTTCGGCAACGGGGGCACAGATACGCAGTATTTT. Amino acids: CASSFGNGGTDTQYF. The V gene is TRBV7-9, the J gene TRBJ2-3; D perhaps matches TRBD2 (5 bases). Germline CDR1 and CDR2: SEHNR and FQNEAQ (reference sequence). The CDR3 consists of 15 residues. The V gene lost 3 bases and the J gene lost 1 base, with 11 bases spanning the gap.

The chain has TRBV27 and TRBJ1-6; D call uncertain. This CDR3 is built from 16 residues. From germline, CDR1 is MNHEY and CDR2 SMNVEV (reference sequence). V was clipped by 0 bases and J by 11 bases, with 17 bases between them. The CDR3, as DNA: TGTGCCAGCAGTTTATCTCCTAACGGGGAGAAGGCACCCCTCCACTTT. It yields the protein CASSLSPNGEKAPLHF.

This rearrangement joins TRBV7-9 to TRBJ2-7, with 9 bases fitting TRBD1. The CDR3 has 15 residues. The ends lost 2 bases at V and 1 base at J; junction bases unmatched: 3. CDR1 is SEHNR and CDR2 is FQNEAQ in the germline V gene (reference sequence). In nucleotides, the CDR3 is TGTGCCAGCAGCTTAAACAGGGGGCTTTCCTACGAGCAGTACTTC. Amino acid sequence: CASSLNRGLSYEQYF.

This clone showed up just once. The CDR3 DNA is TGTGCCAGCAGTTATGGGGACAGGGGCTACGAGCAGTACTTC. This encodes CASSYGDRGYEQYF. The chain employs TRBV6-5 and TRBJ2-5; 10 bases align to TRBD1. The end of the DNA aligns better with TRBJ2-7, so the J call may be wrong. From germline, CDR1 is MNHEY and CDR2 SVGAGI. CDR3 length: 14 residues.

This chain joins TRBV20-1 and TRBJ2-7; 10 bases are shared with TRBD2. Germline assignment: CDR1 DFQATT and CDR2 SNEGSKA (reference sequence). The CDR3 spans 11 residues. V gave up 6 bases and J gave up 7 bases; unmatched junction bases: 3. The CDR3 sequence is CSAASGSEQYF. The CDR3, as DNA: TGCAGTGCCGCTAGCGGGAGTGAGCAGTACTTC.

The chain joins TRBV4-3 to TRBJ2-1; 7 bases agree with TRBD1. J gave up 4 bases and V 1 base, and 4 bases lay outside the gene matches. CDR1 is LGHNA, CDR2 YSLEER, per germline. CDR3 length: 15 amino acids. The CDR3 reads CASSQVQGTYNEQFF. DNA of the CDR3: TGCGCCAGCAGCCAAGTACAGGGGACGTACAATGAGCAGTTCTTC.

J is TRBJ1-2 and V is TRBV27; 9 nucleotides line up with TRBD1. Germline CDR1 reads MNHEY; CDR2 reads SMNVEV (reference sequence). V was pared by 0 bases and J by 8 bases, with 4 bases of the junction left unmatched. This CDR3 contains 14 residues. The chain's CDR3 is CASSLSWDRVGYTF. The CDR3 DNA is TGTGCCAGCAGTTTATCGTGGGACAGGGTGGGCTACACCTTC.

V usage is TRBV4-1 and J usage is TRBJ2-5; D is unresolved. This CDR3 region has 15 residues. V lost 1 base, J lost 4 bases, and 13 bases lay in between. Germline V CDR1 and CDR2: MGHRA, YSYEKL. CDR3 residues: CASSQGFRITETQYF. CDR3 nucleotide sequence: TGCGCCAGCAGCCAAGGATTCAGAATCACAGAGACCCAGTACTTC.

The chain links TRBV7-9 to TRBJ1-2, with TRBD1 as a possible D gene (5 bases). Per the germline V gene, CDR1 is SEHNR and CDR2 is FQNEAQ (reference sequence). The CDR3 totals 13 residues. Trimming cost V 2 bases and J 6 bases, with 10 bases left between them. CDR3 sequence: CASSLRPRDGYTF. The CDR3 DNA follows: TGTGCCAGCAGCTTACGTCCCAGGGATGGCTACACCTTC.

This CDR3 reads CASSPVGLTYEQYF. The CDR3 DNA is TGTGCCAGCAGCCCCGTGGGACTGACCTACGAGCAGTACTTC. The rearrangement joins TRBV7-8 to TRBJ2-7; the D gene is possibly TRBD2 (6 bases). Germline V gives CDR1 SGHVS, CDR2 FQNEAQ. The CDR3 contains 14 residues. V was pared by 5 bases and J by 2 bases, with 13 bases between.

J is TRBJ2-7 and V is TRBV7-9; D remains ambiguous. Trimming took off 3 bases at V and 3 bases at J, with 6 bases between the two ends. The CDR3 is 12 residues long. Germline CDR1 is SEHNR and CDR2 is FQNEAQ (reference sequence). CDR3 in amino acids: CASSFQDYEQYF. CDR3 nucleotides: TGTGCCAGCAGCTTCCAGGACTACGAGCAGTACTTC.

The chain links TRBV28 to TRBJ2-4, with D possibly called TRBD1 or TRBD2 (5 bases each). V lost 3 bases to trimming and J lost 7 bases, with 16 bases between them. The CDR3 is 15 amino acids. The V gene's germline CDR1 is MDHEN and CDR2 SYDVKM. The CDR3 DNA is TGTGCCAGCAGTTTTTACGGGGCCGGAGTCAACATTCAGTACTTC. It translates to CASSFYGAGVNIQYF.

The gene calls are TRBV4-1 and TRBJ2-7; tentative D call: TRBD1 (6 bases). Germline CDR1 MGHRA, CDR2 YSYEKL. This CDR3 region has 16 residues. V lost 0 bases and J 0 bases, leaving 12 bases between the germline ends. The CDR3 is CASSQDETGSSYEQYF. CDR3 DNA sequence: TGCGCCAGCAGCCAAGACGAAACAGGGAGCTCCTACGAGCAGTACTTC.